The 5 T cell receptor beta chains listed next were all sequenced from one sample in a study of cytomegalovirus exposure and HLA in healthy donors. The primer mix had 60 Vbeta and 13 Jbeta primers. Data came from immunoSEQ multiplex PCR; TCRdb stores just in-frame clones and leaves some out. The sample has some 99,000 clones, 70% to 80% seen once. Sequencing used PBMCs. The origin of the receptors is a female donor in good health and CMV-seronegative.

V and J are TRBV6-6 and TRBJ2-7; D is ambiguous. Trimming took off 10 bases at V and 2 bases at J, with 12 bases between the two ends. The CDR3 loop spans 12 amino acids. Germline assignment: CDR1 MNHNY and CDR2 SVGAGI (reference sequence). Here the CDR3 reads CATETSTYEQYF. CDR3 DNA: TGTGCCACCGAGACATCAACCTACGAGCAGTACTTC.

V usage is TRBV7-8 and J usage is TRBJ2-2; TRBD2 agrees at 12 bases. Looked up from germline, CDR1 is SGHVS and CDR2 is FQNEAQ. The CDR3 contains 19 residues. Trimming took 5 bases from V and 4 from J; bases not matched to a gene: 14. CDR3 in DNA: TGTGCCAGCAGCCCACGGTTTAGACTAGCGGGAGCGGGCACCGGGGAGCTGTTTTTT. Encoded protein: CASSPRFRLAGAGTGELFF.

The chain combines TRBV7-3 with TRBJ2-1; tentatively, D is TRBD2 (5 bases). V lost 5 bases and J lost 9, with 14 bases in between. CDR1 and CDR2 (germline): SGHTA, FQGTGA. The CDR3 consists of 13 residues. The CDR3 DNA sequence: TGTGCCAGCAGCACCCAACCACGGGGTGAGCAGTTCTTC. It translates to CASSTQPRGEQFF.

The CDR3 loop is CASSLVPGGYEQYF. The CDR3 DNA reads as TGTGCCAGCAGCTTAGTCCCAGGGGGCTACGAGCAGTACTTC. The V and J genes are TRBV11-1 and TRBJ2-7; 7 nucleotides match TRBD1. V shed 1 base and J 3 bases; nucleotides not matched to a gene: 3. The CDR3 loop spans 14 amino acids. Germline V gene lookup returns CDR1 SGHAT and CDR2 FQDESV (reference sequence).

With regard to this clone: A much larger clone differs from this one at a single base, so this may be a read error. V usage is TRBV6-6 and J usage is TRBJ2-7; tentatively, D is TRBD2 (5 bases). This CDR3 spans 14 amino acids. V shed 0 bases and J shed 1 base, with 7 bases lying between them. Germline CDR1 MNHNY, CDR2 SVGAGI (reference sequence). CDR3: CASSYSGGSYEQYF. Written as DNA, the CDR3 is TGTGCCAGCAGTTACTCGGGCGGGTCCTACGAGCAGTACTTC.